This T cell receptor (beta chain) was recorded in a study of cytomegalovirus exposure and HLA in healthy donors. The study's findings and limits: CMV serostatus stood as the only immune exposure information on hand. Cytomegalovirus association was listed for 150 to 200 TCR beta chains.

As concerns this clone: What it binds is unknown.

13 Jbeta primers and 60 Vbeta primers were used for the PCR. Repertoires were generated with immunoSEQ multiplex PCR, while TCRdb's copy carries only in-frame clones and drops some. This table holds about 190,000 clones, more than 80% found once. The CDR3 covers 16 residues. CDR1 is SGHNT, CDR2 YENEEA, per germline. Trimming at V came to 5 bases and at J to 1 base, leaving 7 bases not matched to a gene. Sequencing was done on a sample of PBMCs. The V and J genes are TRBV11-3 and TRBJ2-3, with 9 bases that match TRBD1. The clonotype originates from a male donor in good health and CMV-seronegative. CDR3 sequence (DNA): TGTGCCAGCAGCGCACGGACAGGGGCGGGCACAGATACGCAGTATTTT. It specifies CASSARTGAGTDTQYF.